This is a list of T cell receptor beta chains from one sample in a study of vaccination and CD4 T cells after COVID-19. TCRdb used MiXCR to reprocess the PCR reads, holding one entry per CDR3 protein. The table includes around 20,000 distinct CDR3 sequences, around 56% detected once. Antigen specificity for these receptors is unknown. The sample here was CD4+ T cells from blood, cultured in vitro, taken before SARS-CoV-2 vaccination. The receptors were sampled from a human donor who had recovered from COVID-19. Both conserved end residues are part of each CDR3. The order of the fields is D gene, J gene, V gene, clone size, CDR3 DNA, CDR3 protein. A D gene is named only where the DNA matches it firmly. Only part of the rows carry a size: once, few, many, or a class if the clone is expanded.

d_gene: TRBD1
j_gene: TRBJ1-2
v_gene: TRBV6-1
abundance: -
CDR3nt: TGTGCCAGCAGTGAAGTCGGGACAGGGCCCTATGGCTACACCTTC
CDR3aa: CASSEVGTGPYGYTF

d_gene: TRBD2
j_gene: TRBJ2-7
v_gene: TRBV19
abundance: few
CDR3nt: TGTGCCAGTAGTGGGGGACTAGCGGGAATGGAGCAGTACTTC
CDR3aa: CASSGGLAGMEQYF

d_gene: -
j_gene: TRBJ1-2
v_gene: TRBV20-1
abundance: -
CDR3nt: TGCAGTGCTAGAGAGAATACAGGTGGTATGAGCTACACCTTC
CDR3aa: CSARENTGGMSYTF

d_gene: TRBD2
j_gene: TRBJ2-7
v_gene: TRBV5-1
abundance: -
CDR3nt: TGCGCCAGCAGCTTTAGCGGGAGCTCCTACGAGCAGTACTTC
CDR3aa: CASSFSGSSYEQYF

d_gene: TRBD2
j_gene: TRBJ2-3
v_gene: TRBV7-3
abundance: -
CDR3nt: TGTGCCAGCAGCTTAACGGGGGGGTCGACAGATACGCAGTATTTT
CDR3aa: CASSLTGGSTDTQYF

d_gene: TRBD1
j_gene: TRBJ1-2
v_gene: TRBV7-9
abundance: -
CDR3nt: TGTGCCAGCAGCCTTGGACAGGGGCATGGCTACACCTTC
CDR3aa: CASSLGQGHGYTF

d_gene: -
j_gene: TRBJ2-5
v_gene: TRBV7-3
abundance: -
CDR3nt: TGTGCCAGCAGCTTAAACAGCCAAGAGACCCAGTACTTC
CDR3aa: CASSLNSQETQYF

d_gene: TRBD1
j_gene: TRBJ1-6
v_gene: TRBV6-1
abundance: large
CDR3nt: TGTGCCAGCAGTGTCCGGGACAGGGGCTTAAAGGATTCACCCCTCCACTTT
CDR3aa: CASSVRDRGLKDSPLHF

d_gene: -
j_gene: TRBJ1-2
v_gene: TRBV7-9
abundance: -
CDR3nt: TGTGCCAGCAGCTTAGCAGGGATCGACTATGGCTACACCTTC
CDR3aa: CASSLAGIDYGYTF

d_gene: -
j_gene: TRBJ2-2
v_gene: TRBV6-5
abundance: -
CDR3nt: TGTGCCAGCAGTTACAGGGGCACCGGGGAGCTGTTTTTT
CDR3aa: CASSYRGTGELFF

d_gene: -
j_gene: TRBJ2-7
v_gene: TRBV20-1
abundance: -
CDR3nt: TGCAGTGCTAGAGATAGTAAGGGCAGGGTGGGGCTCTTCGACGAGCAGTACTTC
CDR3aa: CSARDSKGRVGLFDEQYF

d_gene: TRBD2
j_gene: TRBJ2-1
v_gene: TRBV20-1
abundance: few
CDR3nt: TGCAGTCTTGATAGCGGGAGGGAGCAGTTCTTC
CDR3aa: CSLDSGREQFF

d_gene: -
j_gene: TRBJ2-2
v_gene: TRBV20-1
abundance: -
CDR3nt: TGCAGTGCTAGAGATGGGCTGAGAGTCACCGGGGAGCTGTTTTTT
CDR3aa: CSARDGLRVTGELFF

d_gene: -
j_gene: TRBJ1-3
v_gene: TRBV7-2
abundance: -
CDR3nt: TGTGCCAGCAGCTATTTACAGGGCTCTGGAAACACCATATATTTT
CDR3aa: CASSYLQGSGNTIYF

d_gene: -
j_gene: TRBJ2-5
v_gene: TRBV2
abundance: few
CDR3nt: TGTGCCAGCAGTGAGGCGAGGCTCCAAGAGACCCAGTACTTC
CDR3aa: CASSEARLQETQYF

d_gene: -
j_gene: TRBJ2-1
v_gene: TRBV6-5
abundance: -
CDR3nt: TGTGCCAGCAGTTACGGGACAGGGAGCCGCGGGAGGGGTTCCGGGCAGTTCTTC
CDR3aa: CASSYGTGSRGRGSGQFF

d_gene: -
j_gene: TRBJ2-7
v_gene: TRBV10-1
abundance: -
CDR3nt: TGCGCCAGCAGTGATCCGGACTATGAGGGAGTTGGCCGCCCCTCCTACGAGCAGTACTTC
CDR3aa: CASSDPDYEGVGRPSYEQYF

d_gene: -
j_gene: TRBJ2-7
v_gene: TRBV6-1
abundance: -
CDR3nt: TGTGCCAGCAGTACGCGGGGCAGGGGGTCCTACGAGCAGTACTTC
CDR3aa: CASSTRGRGSYEQYF

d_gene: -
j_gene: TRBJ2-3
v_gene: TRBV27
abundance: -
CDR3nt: TGTGCCAGCAGTTTTCAGGGTAGCACAGATACGCAGTATTTT
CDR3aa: CASSFQGSTDTQYF

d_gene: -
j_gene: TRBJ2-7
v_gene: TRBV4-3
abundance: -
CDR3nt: TGCGCCAGCAGCCAAGACTCGGGGGAGCAGTACTTC
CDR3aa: CASSQDSGEQYF

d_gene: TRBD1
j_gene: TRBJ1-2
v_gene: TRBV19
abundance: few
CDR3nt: TGTGCCAGTAGTCCGACGACAGGGAACTATGGCTACACCTTC
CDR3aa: CASSPTTGNYGYTF

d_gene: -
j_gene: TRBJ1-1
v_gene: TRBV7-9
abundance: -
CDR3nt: TGTGCCGCTACTAAGAACACTGAAGCTTTCTTT
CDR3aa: CAATKNTEAFF